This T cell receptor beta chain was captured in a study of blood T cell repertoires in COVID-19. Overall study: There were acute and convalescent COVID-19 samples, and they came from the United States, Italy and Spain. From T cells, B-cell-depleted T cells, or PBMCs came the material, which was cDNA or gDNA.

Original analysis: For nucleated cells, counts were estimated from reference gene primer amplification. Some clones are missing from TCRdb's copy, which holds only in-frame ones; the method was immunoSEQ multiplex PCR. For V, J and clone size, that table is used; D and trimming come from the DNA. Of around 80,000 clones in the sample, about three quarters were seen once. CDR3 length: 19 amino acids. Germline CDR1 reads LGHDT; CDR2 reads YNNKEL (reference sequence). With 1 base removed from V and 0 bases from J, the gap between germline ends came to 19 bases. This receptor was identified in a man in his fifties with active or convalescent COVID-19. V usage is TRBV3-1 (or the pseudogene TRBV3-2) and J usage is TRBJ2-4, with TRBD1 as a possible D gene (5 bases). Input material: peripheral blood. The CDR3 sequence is CASSQAGFIWVVAKNIQYF. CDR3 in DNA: TGTGCCAGCAGCCAAGCAGGGTTTATTTGGGTTGTAGCCAAAAACATTCAGTACTTC.